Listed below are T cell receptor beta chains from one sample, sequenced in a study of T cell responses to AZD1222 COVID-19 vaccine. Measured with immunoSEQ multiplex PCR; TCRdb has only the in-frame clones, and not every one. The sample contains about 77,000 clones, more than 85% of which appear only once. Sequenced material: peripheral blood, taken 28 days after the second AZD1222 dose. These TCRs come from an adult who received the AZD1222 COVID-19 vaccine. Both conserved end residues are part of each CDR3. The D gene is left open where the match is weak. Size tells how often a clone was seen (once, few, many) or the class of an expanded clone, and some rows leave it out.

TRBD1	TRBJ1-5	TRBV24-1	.	TGTGCCACCAGTGATGCGGACAGGAGCAATCAGCCCCAGCATTTT	CATSDADRSNQPQHF
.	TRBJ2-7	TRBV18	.	TGTGCCAGCTCACCCACACGGGGTACAGAATACTACGAGCAGTACTTC	CASSPTRGTEYYEQYF
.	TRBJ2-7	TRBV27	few	TGTGCCAGCAGCACTCCTAGAACCCCCCGCAACGAGCAGTACTTC	CASSTPRTPRNEQYF
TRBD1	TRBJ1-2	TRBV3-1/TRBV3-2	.	TGTGCCAGCAGCCTGAGAAGGGACAGGGCGAACTATGGCTACACCTTC	CASSLRRDRANYGYTF
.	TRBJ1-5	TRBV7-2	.	TGTGCCAGCAGCTTAGACGCGGGCTCGAGGCATCAGCCCCAGCATTTT	CASSLDAGSRHQPQHF
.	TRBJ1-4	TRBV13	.	TGTGCCAGCAGCCCTCAGGGAGGGGGTGAAAAACTGTTTTTT	CASSPQGGGEKLFF
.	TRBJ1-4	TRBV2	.	TGTGCCAGCAGTGAAGATCGCGAAATGGTAGCCGAAAAACTGTTTTTT	CASSEDREMVAEKLFF
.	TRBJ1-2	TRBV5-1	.	TGCGCCAGCAGCCCGGAAGGGCAGGGGCCCTATGGCTACACCTTC	CASSPEGQGPYGYTF
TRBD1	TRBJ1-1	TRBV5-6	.	TGTGCCAGCAGCCTGTGGGACAGGGGCTACACTGAAGCTTTCTTT	CASSLWDRGYTEAFF
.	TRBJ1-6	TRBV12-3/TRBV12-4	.	TGTGCCAGCAGCAGGGGATATAATTCACCCCTCCACTTT	CASSRGYNSPLHF